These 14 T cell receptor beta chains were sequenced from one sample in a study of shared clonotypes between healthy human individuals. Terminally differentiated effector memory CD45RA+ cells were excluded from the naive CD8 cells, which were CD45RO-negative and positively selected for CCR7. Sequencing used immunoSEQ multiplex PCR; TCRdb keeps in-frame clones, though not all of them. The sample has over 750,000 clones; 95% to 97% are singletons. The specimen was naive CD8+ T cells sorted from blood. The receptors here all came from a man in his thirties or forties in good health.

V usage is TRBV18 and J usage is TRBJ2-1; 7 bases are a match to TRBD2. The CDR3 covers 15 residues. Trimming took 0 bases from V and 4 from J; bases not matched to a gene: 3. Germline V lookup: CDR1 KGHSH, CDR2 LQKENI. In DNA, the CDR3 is TGTGCCAGCTCACCACCCCAGCGGGGTTACAATGAGCAGTTCTTC. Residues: CASSPPQRGYNEQFF.

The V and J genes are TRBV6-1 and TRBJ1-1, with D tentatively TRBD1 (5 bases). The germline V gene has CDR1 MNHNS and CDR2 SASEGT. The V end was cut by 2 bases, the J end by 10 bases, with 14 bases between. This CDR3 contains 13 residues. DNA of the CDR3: TGTGCCAGCAGTGAATCAGGGTCAGTGGGAGCTTTCTTT. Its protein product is CASSESGSVGAFF.

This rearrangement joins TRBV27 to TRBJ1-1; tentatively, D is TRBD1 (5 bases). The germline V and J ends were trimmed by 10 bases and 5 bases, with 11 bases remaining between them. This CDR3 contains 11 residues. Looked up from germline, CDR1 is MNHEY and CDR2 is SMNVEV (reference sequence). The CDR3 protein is CATHWGTEAFF. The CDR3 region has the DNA TGTGCCACCCATTGGGGGACTGAAGCTTTCTTT.

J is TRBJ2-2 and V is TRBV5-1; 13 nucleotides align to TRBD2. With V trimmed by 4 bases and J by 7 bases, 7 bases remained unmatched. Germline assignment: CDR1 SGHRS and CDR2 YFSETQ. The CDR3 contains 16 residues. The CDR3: CASSEGLAGNNGELFF. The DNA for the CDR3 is TGCGCCAGCAGCGAGGGACTAGCGGGAAATAACGGGGAGCTGTTTTTT.

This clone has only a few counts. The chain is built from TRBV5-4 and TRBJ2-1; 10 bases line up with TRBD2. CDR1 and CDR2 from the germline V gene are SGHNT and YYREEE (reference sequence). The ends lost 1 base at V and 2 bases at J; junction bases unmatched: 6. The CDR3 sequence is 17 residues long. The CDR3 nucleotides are TGTGCCAGCAGCTTGTGGAGAGCGGGAGGGCCCTACAATGAGCAGTTCTTC. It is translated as CASSLWRAGGPYNEQFF.

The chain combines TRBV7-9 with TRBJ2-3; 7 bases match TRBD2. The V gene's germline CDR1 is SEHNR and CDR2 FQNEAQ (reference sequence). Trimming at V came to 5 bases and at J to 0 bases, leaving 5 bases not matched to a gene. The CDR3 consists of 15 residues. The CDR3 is CASSLSGVSTDTQYF. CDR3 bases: TGTGCCAGCAGCCTGAGCGGGGTTAGCACAGATACGCAGTATTTT.

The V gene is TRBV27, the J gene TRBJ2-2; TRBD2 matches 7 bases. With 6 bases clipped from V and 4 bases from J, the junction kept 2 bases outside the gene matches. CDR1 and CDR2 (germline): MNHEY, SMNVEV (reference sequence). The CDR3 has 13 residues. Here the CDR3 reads CASSTSATGELFF. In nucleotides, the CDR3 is TGTGCCAGCAGCACTAGCGCCACCGGGGAGCTGTTTTTT.

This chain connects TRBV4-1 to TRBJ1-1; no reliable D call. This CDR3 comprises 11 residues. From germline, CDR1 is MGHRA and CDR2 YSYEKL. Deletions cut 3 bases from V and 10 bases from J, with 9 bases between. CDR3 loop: CASSHVGLAFF. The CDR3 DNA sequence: TGCGCCAGCAGCCATGTAGGCTTAGCTTTCTTT.

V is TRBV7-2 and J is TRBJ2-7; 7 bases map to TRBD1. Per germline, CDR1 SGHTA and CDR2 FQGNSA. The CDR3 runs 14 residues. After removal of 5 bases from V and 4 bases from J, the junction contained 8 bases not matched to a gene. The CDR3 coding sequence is TGTGCCAGCAGCCAGTACACAGGGGATTACGAGCAGTACTTC. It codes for CASSQYTGDYEQYF.

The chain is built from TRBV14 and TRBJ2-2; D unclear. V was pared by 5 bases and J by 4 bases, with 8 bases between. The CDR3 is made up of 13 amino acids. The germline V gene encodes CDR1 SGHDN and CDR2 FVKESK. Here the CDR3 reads CASSIWFTGELFF. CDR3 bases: TGTGCCAGCAGCATATGGTTCACCGGGGAGCTGTTTTTT. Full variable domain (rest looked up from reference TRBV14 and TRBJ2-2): EAGVTQFPSHSVIEKGQTVTLRCDPISGHDNLYWYRRVMGKEIKFLLHFVKESKQDESGMPNNRFLAERTGGTYSTLKVQPAELEDSGVYFCASSIWFTGELFFGEGSRLTVL.

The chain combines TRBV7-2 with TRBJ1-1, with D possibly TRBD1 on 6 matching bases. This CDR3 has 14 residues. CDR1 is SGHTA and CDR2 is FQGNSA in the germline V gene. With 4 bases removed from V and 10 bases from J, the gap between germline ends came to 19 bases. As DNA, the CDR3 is TGTGCCAGCAGCTCCCGGACAGCCGAGTTGGGAGCTTTCTTT. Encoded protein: CASSSRTAELGAFF.

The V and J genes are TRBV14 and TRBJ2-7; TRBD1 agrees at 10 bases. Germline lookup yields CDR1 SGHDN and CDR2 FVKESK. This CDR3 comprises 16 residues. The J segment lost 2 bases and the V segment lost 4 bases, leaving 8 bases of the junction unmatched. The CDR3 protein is CASSPAGTGVPYEQYF. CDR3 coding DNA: TGTGCCAGCAGCCCCGCCGGGACAGGGGTCCCCTACGAGCAGTACTTC.

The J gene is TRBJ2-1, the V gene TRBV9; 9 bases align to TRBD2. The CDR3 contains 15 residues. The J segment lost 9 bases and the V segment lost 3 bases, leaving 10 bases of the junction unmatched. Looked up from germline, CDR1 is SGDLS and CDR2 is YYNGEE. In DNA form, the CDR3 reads TGTGCCAGCAGCGCCGGGACTAGCTTTTTCGGTGAGCAGTTCTTC. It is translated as CASSAGTSFFGEQFF.

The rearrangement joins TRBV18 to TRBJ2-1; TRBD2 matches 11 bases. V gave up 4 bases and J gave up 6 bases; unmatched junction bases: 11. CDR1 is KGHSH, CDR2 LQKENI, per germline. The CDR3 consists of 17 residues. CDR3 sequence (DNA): TGTGCCAGCTCACACCGCCCACTAGCGGGAGCAGGCAATGAGCAGTTCTTC. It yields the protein CASSHRPLAGAGNEQFF.